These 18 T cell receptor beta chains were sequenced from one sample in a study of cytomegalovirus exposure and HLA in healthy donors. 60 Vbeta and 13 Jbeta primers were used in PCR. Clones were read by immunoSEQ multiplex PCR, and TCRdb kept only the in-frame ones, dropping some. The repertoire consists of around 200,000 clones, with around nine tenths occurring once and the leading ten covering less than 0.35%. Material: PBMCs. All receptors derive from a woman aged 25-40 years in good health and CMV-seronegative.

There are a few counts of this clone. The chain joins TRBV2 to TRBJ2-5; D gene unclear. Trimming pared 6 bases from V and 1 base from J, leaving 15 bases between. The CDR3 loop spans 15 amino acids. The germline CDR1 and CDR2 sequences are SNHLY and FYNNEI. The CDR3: CASRYARSLQETQYF. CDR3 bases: TGTGCCAGCAGGTACGCGAGGAGCCTCCAAGAGACCCAGTACTTC.

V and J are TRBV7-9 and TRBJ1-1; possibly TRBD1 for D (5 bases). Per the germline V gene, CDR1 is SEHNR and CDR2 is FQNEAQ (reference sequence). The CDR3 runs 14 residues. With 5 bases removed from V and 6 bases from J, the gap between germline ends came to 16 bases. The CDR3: CASSPRNGGSEAFF. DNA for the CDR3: TGTGCCAGCAGCCCACGGAACGGGGGATCTGAAGCTTTCTTT.

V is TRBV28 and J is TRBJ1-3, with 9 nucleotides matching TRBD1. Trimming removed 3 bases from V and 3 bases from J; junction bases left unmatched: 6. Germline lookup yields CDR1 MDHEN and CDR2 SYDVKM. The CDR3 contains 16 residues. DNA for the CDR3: TGTGCCAGCAGTTTTAGACAGGGGGTATATGGAAACACCATATATTTT. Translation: CASSFRQGVYGNTIYF.

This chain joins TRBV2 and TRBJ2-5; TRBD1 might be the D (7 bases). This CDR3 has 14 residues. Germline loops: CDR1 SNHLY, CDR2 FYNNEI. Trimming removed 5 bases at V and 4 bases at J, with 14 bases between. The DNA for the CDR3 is TGTGCCAGCAGTCTAAACAGGGGAGGAGAGACCCAGTACTTC. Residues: CASSLNRGGETQYF.

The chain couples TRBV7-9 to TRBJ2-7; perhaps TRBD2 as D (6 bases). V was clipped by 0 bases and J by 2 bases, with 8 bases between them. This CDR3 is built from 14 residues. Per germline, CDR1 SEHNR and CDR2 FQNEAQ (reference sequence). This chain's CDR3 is CASSLAGLPYEQYF. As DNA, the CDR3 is TGTGCCAGCAGCTTAGCGGGACTTCCCTACGAGCAGTACTTC. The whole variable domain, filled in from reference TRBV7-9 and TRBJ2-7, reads DTGVSQNPRHKITKRGQNVTFRCDPISEHNRLYWYRQTLGQGPEFLTYFQNEAQLEKSRLLSDRFSAERPKGSFSTLEIQRTEQGDSAMYLCASSLAGLPYEQYFGPGTRLTVT.

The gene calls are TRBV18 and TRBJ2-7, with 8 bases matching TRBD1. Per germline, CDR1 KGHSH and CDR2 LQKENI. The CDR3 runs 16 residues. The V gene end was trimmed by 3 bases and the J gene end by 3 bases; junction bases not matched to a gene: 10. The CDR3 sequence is CASSPAGQGRFYEQYF. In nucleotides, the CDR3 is TGTGCCAGCTCACCCGCCGGACAGGGCCGCTTCTACGAGCAGTACTTC.

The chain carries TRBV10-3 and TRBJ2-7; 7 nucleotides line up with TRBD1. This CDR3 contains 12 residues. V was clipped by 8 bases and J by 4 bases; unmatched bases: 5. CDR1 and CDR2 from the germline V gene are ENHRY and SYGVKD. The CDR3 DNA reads TGTGCCATCCGGACAGGATCGTACGAGCAGTACTTC. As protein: CAIRTGSYEQYF.

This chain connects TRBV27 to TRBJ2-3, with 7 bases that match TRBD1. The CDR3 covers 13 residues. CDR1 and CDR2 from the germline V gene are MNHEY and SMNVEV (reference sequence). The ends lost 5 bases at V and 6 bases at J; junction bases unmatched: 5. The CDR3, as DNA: TGTGCCAGCAGTCCGGGACAGACCGATACGCAGTATTTT. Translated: CASSPGQTDTQYF.

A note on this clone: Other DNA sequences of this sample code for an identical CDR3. CDR3 sequence: CASSSTSGSYEQYF. DNA of the CDR3: TGTGCCAGCAGCTCCACTAGCGGCTCCTACGAGCAGTACTTC. V usage is TRBV11-2 and J usage is TRBJ2-7, with 8 positions matching TRBD2. J gave up 0 bases and V 4 bases, and 2 bases lay outside the gene matches. Germline V gene data show CDR1 as SGHAT and CDR2 as FQNNGV. The CDR3 consists of 14 residues.

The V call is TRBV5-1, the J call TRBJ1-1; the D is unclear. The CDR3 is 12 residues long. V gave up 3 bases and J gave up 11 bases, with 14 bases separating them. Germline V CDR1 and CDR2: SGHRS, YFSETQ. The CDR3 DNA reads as TGCGCCAGCAGCTGGGTAGATGGAGACGCTTTCTTT. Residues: CASSWVDGDAFF.

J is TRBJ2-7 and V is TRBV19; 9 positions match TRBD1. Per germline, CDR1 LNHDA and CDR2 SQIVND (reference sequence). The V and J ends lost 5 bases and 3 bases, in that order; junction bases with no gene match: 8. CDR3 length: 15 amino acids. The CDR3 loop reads CASSGPRTGDYEQYF. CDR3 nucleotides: TGTGCCAGTAGTGGCCCTAGGACAGGGGACTACGAGCAGTACTTC.

The CDR3 here is CASSLLPNQPQHF. Written as DNA, the CDR3 is TGTGCCAGCAGCTTACTCCCTAATCAGCCCCAGCATTTT. The rearrangement joins TRBV7-8 to TRBJ1-5; D not resolved. This CDR3 has 13 residues. V gave up 2 bases and J gave up 4 bases, with 6 bases separating them. Per germline, CDR1 SGHVS and CDR2 FQNEAQ.

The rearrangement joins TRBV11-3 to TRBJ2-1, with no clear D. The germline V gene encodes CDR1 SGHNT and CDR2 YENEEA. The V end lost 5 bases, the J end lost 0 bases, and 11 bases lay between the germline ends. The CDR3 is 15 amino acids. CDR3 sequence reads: CASSLGFSSYNEQFF. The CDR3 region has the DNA TGTGCCAGCAGCCTAGGCTTTAGCTCCTACAATGAGCAGTTCTTC.

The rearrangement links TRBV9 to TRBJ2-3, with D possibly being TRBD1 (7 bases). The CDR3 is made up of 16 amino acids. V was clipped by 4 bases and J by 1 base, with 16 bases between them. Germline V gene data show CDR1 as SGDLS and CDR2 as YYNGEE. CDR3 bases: TGTGCCAGCAGCCTCAGGGGGGACCCTCGCACAGATACGCAGTATTTT. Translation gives CASSLRGDPRTDTQYF.

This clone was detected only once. Here the CDR3 DNA reads TGTGCCAGCAGCGTAGATTCCCTCCCGGTCGTTGGCTACACCTTC. Its translation is CASSVDSLPVVGYTF. The V gene is TRBV9, the J gene TRBJ1-2; D ambiguous. The CDR3 is 15 residues long. Germline V lookup: CDR1 SGDLS, CDR2 YYNGEE. With 0 bases removed from V and 7 bases from J, the gap between germline ends came to 16 bases.

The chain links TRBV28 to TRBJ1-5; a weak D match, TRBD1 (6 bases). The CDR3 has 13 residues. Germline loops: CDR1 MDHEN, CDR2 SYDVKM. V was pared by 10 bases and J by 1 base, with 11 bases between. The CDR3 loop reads CANWGQSNQPQHF. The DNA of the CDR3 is TGTGCCAATTGGGGGCAGAGCAATCAGCCCCAGCATTTT.

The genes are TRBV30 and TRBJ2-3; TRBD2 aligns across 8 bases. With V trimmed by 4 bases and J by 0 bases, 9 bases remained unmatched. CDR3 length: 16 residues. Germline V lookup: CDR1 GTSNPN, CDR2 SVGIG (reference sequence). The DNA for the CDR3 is TGTGCCTGGAAGGGGTTAGCGGGGACAAGCACAGATACGCAGTATTTT. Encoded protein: CAWKGLAGTSTDTQYF.

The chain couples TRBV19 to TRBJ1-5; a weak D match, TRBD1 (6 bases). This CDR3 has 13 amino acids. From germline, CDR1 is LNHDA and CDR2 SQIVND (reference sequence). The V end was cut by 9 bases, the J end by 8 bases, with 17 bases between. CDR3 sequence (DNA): TGTGCCAGCGGGACATTGTCCGTCGAGCCCCAGCATTTT. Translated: CASGTLSVEPQHF.